This TCR beta chain came from a study of molecular identifiers for immune sequencing clone quantification. Study conclusions and caveats: Effector cells kept over 98% of their molecules in clones above 20 RNA copies, while naive cells kept under 1% there. Even with around 1 million naive cells present, spiked Jurkat TCR RNA from one cell was reportedly detectable.

This clonotype is medium-sized (0.01 to 0.1%) within its sample. Its antigen remains unidentified. The trim removed 5 bases at V and 4 bases at J, leaving 10 bases unmatched. The CDR3 covers 15 residues. Germline V gene sequence: CDR1 DFQATT, CDR2 SNEGSKA (reference sequence). Sorting captured naive CD8 T cells as CD8+CD4-CCR7+CD45RA+. It was with previously described methods and listed TCR primers that bulk TCR libraries were made. One entry per CDR3 protein results from TCRdb running MiXCR on the PCR reads. This table holds around 100,000 distinct CDR3 sequences, 35% found once. Input material: naive CD8+ T cells from blood, with Jurkat cell RNA spiked in. Subset: FACS-sorted CD8+CD4-CCR7+CD45RA+ naive T cells. The V call is TRBV20-1, the J call TRBJ2-3, with 9 bases that match TRBD2. This TCR was recovered from a human donor in good health. Some libraries in this study had Jurkat cell RNA spiked in. The CDR3 DNA reads TGCAGTGCTCCCCTGCTAGCGGGAATTCCAGATACGCAGTATTTT. Protein product: CSAPLLAGIPDTQYF.